This TCR beta chain came from a study of tumor-infiltrating lymphocytes in localized non-small cell lung cancer (dated by TCRdb to about 2021). Study-level background: The cohort covered several histologies, both smokers and never-smokers, and patients whose samples were collected after neoadjuvant chemotherapy. From each patient came resected tumor tissue plus uninvolved lung tissue from that same patient, and the uninvolved lung tissue was described as non-adjacent to the tumor. TCR sequencing was one of several integrated assays, alongside flow cytometry, multiplex immunofluorescence, RNA-seq, exome sequencing and proteomics, applied to the same patients. The overall ICON cohort was composed of about 150 surgical patients with localized non-small cell lung cancer whose tumors were resected. A total of over 45 patients were included in the paired tumor versus uninvolved lung comparison of immunoSEQ T-cell fraction. General conclusions and limits of the study: Because different assays used different pieces of the same tissue, intratumor heterogeneity could not be separated from technical variation. Tumor T-cell fraction from TCR sequencing was not associated with recurrence-free survival (p = 0.61). Assay coverage differed among patients according to how much tissue was available, so only a subset of the cohort had TCR sequencing. Consistent with immunofluorescence CD3 counts, TCRbeta sequencing supported greater T cell infiltration in tumors than in uninvolved lung tissue. No difference in TCR-derived T-cell fraction was observed between the flow cytometry-defined immunotypes IM1 (good prognosis) and IM2 (poor prognosis).

CDR1 and CDR2 (MDHEN, SYDVKM) derive from the germline V gene. The CDR3 contains 22 residues, cysteine and phenylalanine counted. The entry retains the CDR3 DNA only, 66 bases that are in frame from base 1. The germline V end is reduced by 6 bases and the J end by 1 base; junction bases left unmatched: 20. The T-cell fraction in tumor and uninvolved lung tissue was obtained from TCR sequencing using the immunoSEQ assay. The authors processed their data as follows. For survival analysis, patients were divided into high (upper tertile) and low (lower two tertiles) T-cell fraction groups, which were compared by log-rank test. A signed-rank test was used to check for differences in T-cell fraction between paired tumor and uninvolved lung. TCRdb mirrors the immuneACCESS table, restricted to in-frame sequences. Some clones are absent from its copies; in checked studies, under half trace to an unresolved V gene, and the reason for the others is unknown. For V, J and clone size, that table is used; D and trimming come from the DNA. This sample gives some 10,000 clones in total; about three fifths of them show up just once. About 9.3% of the sample goes to the ten largest clones.

Enrollment in ICON was initiated in early 2016, and the last patient was enrolled in the second half of 2018. Fresh tumor and matched uninvolved tissue for in-depth immune analyses, including TCR sequencing, were collected from a subcohort of around 73 patients. TCR sequencing was performed on DNA isolated from bulk tissue, without cell sorting. This clone was seen a handful of times. Its recognized antigen is unknown. No qualities accompany the bases; no much larger clone lies one base away. The rearrangement combines TRBV28 with TRBJ2-1, and 14 bases in between align with TRBD2. The sequence derives from a human donor with non-small cell lung cancer. Sequencing was performed on lung tumor tissue. The CDR3 sequence is CASSLPPGLAGAILRSYNEQFF. Here is the DNA: TGTGCCAGCAGCCTACCCCCGGGACTAGCGGGAGCTATTTTAAGGTCCTACAATGAGCAGTTCTTC.